This passage covers 18 T cell receptor beta chains from one sample sequenced in a study of cytomegalovirus exposure and HLA in healthy donors. Researchers ran the PCR with 60 Vbeta and 13 Jbeta primers. TCRdb's copy holds only in-frame clones and misses some; the assay was immunoSEQ multiplex PCR. Here the sample spans 110,000 or so clones, roughly 70% being singletons. The sequencing input was PBMCs. Every receptor here comes from a man aged 35-49 years in good health and CMV-seronegative.

The rearrangement uses TRBV15 and TRBJ2-3; 8 bases align to TRBD1. The CDR3 has 15 residues. V was pared by 3 bases and J by 0 bases, with 2 bases of the junction left unmatched. The V gene's germline CDR1 is LNHNV and CDR2 YYDKDF (reference sequence). As DNA, the CDR3 is TGTGCCACCAGCAGGCGGACAGGGAGCACAGATACGCAGTATTTT. It specifies CATSRRTGSTDTQYF.

The genes are TRBV10-3 and TRBJ1-2; no clear D gene. The CDR3 extends over 14 amino acids. Trimming cost V 2 bases and J 5 bases, with 12 bases left between them. CDR1 and CDR2 (germline): ENHRY, SYGVKD. This CDR3 is CAISEGQVGYGYTF. CDR3 bases: TGTGCCATCAGTGAGGGGCAGGTTGGGTATGGCTACACCTTC.

This chain uses TRBV6-1 with TRBJ1-5; unclear D gene. CDR3 length: 13 amino acids. The germline gives CDR1 MNHNS, CDR2 SASEGT. V lost 3 bases to trimming and J lost 7 bases, with 10 bases between them. CDR3: CASSEGSKQPQHF. CDR3 sequence (DNA): TGTGCCAGCAGTGAGGGGAGTAAACAGCCCCAGCATTTT.

The chain carries TRBV4-2 and TRBJ2-5; TRBD1 aligns across 7 bases. The V gene end was trimmed by 1 base and the J gene end by 1 base; junction bases not matched to a gene: 6. Germline V CDR1 and CDR2: LGHNA, YNFKEQ. The CDR3 length is 16 residues. The CDR3 nucleotides read TGTGCCAGCAGCCAAGTAGGGCAGGGGGTCCAAGAGACCCAGTACTTC. This encodes CASSQVGQGVQETQYF.

This clone showed up just a few times. V and J are TRBV15 and TRBJ2-5; TRBD1 agrees at 9 bases. Trimming at V came to 5 bases and at J to 2 bases, leaving 6 bases not matched to a gene. The CDR3 loop spans 15 amino acids. In germline, CDR1 is LNHNV, CDR2 YYDKDF (reference sequence). Written as DNA, the CDR3 is TGTGCCACCAGCCGCGGGACAGGGCTGCAAGAGACCCAGTACTTC. Amino acids: CATSRGTGLQETQYF.

The chain links TRBV10-3 to TRBJ2-6; 8 bases match TRBD2. The CDR3 has 17 residues. The V segment lost 0 bases and the J segment 2 bases; nucleotides outside the gene matches: 3. Germline values: CDR1 ENHRY, CDR2 SYGVKD. The CDR3 nucleotides read TGTGCCATCAGTGAGTCGAGCGGGGGCACTGGGGCCAACGTCCTGACTTTC. Its translation: CAISESSGGTGANVLTF.

This sequence joins TRBV30 and TRBJ1-1, with 7 positions matching TRBD1. The trim removed 3 bases at V and 0 bases at J, leaving 4 bases unmatched. The CDR3 extends over 14 amino acids. Germline loops: CDR1 GTSNPN, CDR2 SVGIG (reference sequence). The chain's CDR3 is CAWRETGLNTEAFF. CDR3 in DNA: TGTGCCTGGAGGGAGACAGGGTTGAACACTGAAGCTTTCTTT.

This clone was found many times. This chain links TRBV5-1 with TRBJ1-1; TRBD1 matches at 10 bases. The germline gives CDR1 SGHRS, CDR2 YFSETQ. With V trimmed by 6 bases and J by 1 base, 3 bases remained unmatched. This CDR3 region has 14 residues. The CDR3 sequence is CASKRQGANTEAFF. For the CDR3, the DNA is TGCGCCAGCAAGAGACAGGGGGCGAACACTGAAGCTTTCTTT.

The chain uses TRBV9 and TRBJ2-5; TRBD2 matches at 12 bases. The CDR3 consists of 16 residues. Trimming at V came to 0 bases and at J to 5 bases, leaving 5 bases not matched to a gene. Germline assignment: CDR1 SGDLS and CDR2 YYNGEE. The CDR3 DNA sequence: TGTGCCAGCAGCGTAGGACGACTAGCGGGGGATGAGACCCAGTACTTC. This sequence encodes CASSVGRLAGDETQYF.

This rearrangement joins TRBV14 to TRBJ1-3; no firm D call. The CDR3 contains 14 residues. V shed 4 bases and J shed 1 base, with 8 bases lying between them. Germline assignment: CDR1 SGHDN and CDR2 FVKESK. CDR3 loop: CASSRVASGNTIYF. CDR3 DNA: TGTGCCAGCAGCCGTGTAGCATCTGGAAACACCATATATTTT.

This clone was seen once. V gene TRBV28 combines with J gene TRBJ1-1, with D possibly TRBD1 on 5 matching bases. The CDR3 is made up of 14 amino acids. Germline V gene sequence: CDR1 MDHEN, CDR2 SYDVKM. Trimming stripped 1 base from V and 4 bases from J, with 10 bases between. The DNA for the CDR3 is TGTGCCAGCAGTTTATATAGCGGGGGCACTGAAGCTTTCTTT. Amino acids: CASSLYSGGTEAFF.

The V gene is TRBV6-6, the J gene TRBJ2-1; 7 bases fit TRBD1. Germline V gene sequence: CDR1 MNHNY, CDR2 SVGAGI (reference sequence). The V gene end was trimmed by 4 bases and the J gene end by 8 bases; junction bases not matched to a gene: 8. The CDR3 length is 14 residues. The CDR3 DNA is TGTGCCAGCAGTTCCTACGGACAGGCGGATGAGCAGTTCTTC. This encodes CASSSYGQADEQFF.

This rearrangement joins TRBV7-6 to TRBJ2-7; no firm D call. Germline CDR1 and CDR2: SGHVS and FNYEAQ. The V end was cut by 0 bases, the J end by 0 bases, with 9 bases between. The CDR3 has 15 residues. CDR3 nucleotides: TGTGCCAGCAGCTTAGCCGGTGATAGCTCCTACGAGCAGTACTTC. Amino acids: CASSLAGDSSYEQYF.

The genes are TRBV10-3 and TRBJ2-5; 11 bases are a match to TRBD1. The CDR3 runs to 15 residues. J gave up 5 bases and V 6 bases, and 8 bases lay outside the gene matches. The V gene's germline CDR1 is ENHRY and CDR2 SYGVKD. This CDR3 reads CAIRKGQGGAETQYF. In nucleotides, the CDR3 is TGTGCCATCAGAAAGGGACAGGGGGGCGCGGAGACCCAGTACTTC.

The chain recombines TRBV4-3 with TRBJ1-3; a weak D match, TRBD1 (5 bases). The CDR3 runs to 16 residues. V gave up 0 bases and J gave up 0 bases, with 9 bases separating them. Germline V lookup: CDR1 LGHNA, CDR2 YSLEER. The CDR3 loop reads CASSQERGLSGNTIYF. CDR3 DNA: TGCGCCAGCAGCCAAGAAAGGGGTCTCTCTGGAAACACCATATATTTT.

This clone was seen a single time. The chain employs TRBV5-5 and TRBJ1-4, with TRBD1 identical over 9 bases. J gave up 6 bases and V 4 bases, and 13 bases lay outside the gene matches. This CDR3 is built from 17 residues. CDR1 and CDR2 from the germline V gene are SGHKS and YYEKEE (reference sequence). CDR3 in amino acids: CASSTRDRVGLDEKLFF. Here the CDR3 DNA reads TGTGCCAGCAGCACCCGGGACAGGGTGGGATTGGATGAAAAACTGTTTTTT.

This clone was seen a handful of times. CDR3 nucleotides: TGTGCCAGCAGTTACGAGGGATACGAGCAGTACTTC. This encodes CASSYEGYEQYF. The chain employs TRBV6-5 and TRBJ2-7; D is perhaps TRBD2 (5 bases). This CDR3 is 12 amino acids long. V was cut by 2 bases and J by 4 bases, with 6 bases left in between. The germline gives CDR1 MNHEY, CDR2 SVGAGI.

This CDR3 is CASRIQAGGREEFF. Here the CDR3 DNA reads TGTGCCAGTAGGATCCAAGCGGGGGGAAGGGAGGAGTTCTTC. This chain joins TRBV19 and TRBJ2-1; 9 bases match TRBD2. V was pared by 6 bases and J by 14 bases, with 14 bases of the junction left unmatched. The CDR3 is made up of 14 amino acids. Germline-derived CDR1 and CDR2 are LNHDA and SQIVND (reference sequence).